The text below deals with one TCR beta chain. Its antigen remains unidentified. No patient escaped relapse after autologous stem cell transplantation, and brentuximab vedotin exposure varied. Libraries were prepared by immunoSEQ multiplex PCR; TCRdb keeps only in-frame clonotypes and omits some of them. Found here are about 30,000 clones, just under 80% of them singletons; the top ten hold 35%. Germline V gives CDR1 SGDLS, CDR2 YYNGEE. The CDR3 has 16 amino acids. Germline trimming cut 3 bases from V and 9 bases from J; bases unmatched to any gene: 14. The entry originates in a study of PD-1 blockade in classical Hodgkin lymphoma. Whole-study context: The nivolumab dose that patients received was 3 mg/kg, given intravenously every 2 weeks. Study-wide results and limits: CD4+ TCR diversity, unlike CD8+, climbed significantly by C4D1. Relapsed/refractory patients reportedly had lower baseline diversity than newly diagnosed patients. Sources of repertoire differences remain undefined, possibly disease activity or prior therapy.

The chain links TRBV9 to TRBJ2-1, with 8 nucleotides matching TRBD1. This TCR was recovered from a human donor with classical Hodgkin lymphoma. Sequenced here: peripheral blood mononuclear cells (PBMCs), sampled before the second cycle of nivolumab. This CDR3 is CASSAPSGQVAVEQFF. DNA for the CDR3: TGTGCCAGCAGCGCCCCCTCGGGACAGGTGGCCGTTGAGCAGTTCTTC.